One and the same sample provided the 5 T cell receptor beta chains below, sequenced in a study of shared clonotypes between healthy human individuals. The assay was immunoSEQ multiplex PCR, and TCRdb's table has in-frame clones only and misses some. This repertoire shows around 500,000 clones, 79% found once; its top ten account for less than 15%. Material: PBMCs. Receptors originate from a middle-aged woman in good health. Some clones in this sample may be carry-over from other donors' samples.

Concerning this clone: Only one base separates this from a far larger clonotype, so it likely reflects a read error. The sample holds other DNA sequences that translate to the same CDR3. The chain is built from TRBV29-1 and TRBJ1-5; TRBD1 agrees at 8 bases. The CDR3 runs to 13 residues. CDR1 and CDR2 from the germline V gene are SQVTM and ANQGSEA. V lost 4 bases and J lost 5; bases outside the gene matches: 4. The CDR3 nucleotides are TGCAGCGTTGCAGACAGGGGCGATCAGCCCCAGCATTTT. Protein product: CSVADRGDQPQHF.

V gene TRBV6-6 combines with J gene TRBJ2-1, with 8 positions matching TRBD2. V lost 2 bases, J lost 7 bases, and 7 bases stayed unmatched. This CDR3 is built from 15 residues. Per germline, CDR1 MNHNY and CDR2 SVGAGI (reference sequence). For the CDR3, the DNA is TGTGCCAGCAGTTACGACGGGAGGGCCAGGAATGAGCAGTTCTTC. Its protein product is CASSYDGRARNEQFF.

As DNA, the CDR3 is TGTGCCAGCAGTATGGGGGGATTGGCGAGCACAGATACGCAGTATTTT. It yields the protein CASSMGGLASTDTQYF. The rearrangement joins TRBV5-4 to TRBJ2-3, with a tentative D call TRBD2 (6 bases). CDR3 size: 16 residues. Trimming took 5 bases from V and 0 from J, leaving 16 bases between them. CDR1 is SGHNT, CDR2 YYREEE, per germline (reference sequence).

The rearrangement links TRBV11-2 to TRBJ2-7; no definite D call. V was shortened by 5 bases and J by 9 bases, with 14 bases between the two germline ends. CDR1 and CDR2 (germline): SGHAT, FQNNGV. This CDR3 comprises 12 residues. The CDR3 reads CASSPQQRRQYF. Here the CDR3 DNA reads TGTGCCAGCAGCCCCCAACAGCGTAGGCAGTACTTC.

The chain couples TRBV7-8 to TRBJ2-7; the D gene could be TRBD1 or TRBD2 (5 bases each). Germline V gene lookup returns CDR1 SGHVS and CDR2 FQNEAQ. V was pared by 3 bases and J by 2 bases, with 17 bases between. The CDR3 totals 16 residues. CDR3 in amino acids: CASSFNPGTVPYEQYF. CDR3 bases: TGTGCCAGCAGCTTTAACCCCGGGACGGTACCCTACGAGCAGTACTTC. Filled out from reference TRBV7-8 and TRBJ2-7, the complete variable domain reads GAGVSQSPRYKVAKRGQDVALRCDPISGHVSLFWYQQALGQGPEFLTYFQNEAQLDKSGLPSDRFFAERPEGSVSTLKIQRTQQEDSAVYLCASSFNPGTVPYEQYFGPGTRLTVT.